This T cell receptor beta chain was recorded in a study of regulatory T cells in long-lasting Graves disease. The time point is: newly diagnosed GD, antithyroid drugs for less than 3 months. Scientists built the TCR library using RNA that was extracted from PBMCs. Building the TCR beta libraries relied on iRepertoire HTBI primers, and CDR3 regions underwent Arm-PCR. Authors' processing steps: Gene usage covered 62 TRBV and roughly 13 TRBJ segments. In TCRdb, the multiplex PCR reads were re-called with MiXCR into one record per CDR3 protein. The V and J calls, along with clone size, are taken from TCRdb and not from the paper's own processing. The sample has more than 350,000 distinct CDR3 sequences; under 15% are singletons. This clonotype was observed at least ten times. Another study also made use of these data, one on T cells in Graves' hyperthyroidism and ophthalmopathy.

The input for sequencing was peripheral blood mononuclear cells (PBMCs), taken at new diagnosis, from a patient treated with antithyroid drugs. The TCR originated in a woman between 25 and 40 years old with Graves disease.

CDR3 region: CASSALSGGVAKNIQYF. For the CDR3, the DNA is TGTGCCAGCAGTGCGCTTTCGGGGGGGGTCGCCAAAAACATTCAGTACTTC. J is TRBJ2-4 and V is TRBV2, with 8 bases that match TRBD2. Trimming took 4 bases from V and 1 from J; bases not matched to a gene: 9. The CDR3 spans 17 residues. The germline V gene encodes CDR1 SNHLY and CDR2 FYNNEI.